The T cell receptor (beta chain) under discussion was sequenced for a study of blood T cell repertoires in COVID-19. Turning to the study itself: Donors in the United States, Italy and Spain gave samples during acute or convalescent COVID-19. PBMCs, B-cell-depleted T cells, or T cells provided the cDNA or gDNA that made up the material.

In the source study's methods: Estimation of nucleated cell counts relied on the amplification of reference gene primers. Data came from immunoSEQ multiplex PCR; TCRdb stores just in-frame clones and leaves some out. V and J calls and clone size are those listed in that table; D and trimming were worked out from the DNA. The sample holds fewer than 250,000 clones, around four fifths seen once. Trimming shortened V by 2 bases and J by 0 bases, and 8 bases separated the two germline ends. The CDR3 contains 14 residues. Germline V gives CDR1 MNHEY, CDR2 SVGAGI. V usage is TRBV6-5 and J usage is TRBJ2-7; D unclear. Sequencing was done on a sample of peripheral blood. This TCR derives from a woman aged 40 to 50 with active or convalescent COVID-19. CDR3 bases: TGTGCCAGCAGTTACGAGGCCGGCTCCTACGAGCAGTACTTC. Its translation: CASSYEAGSYEQYF.